The 27 T cell receptor beta chains below all came from one sample that was sequenced in a study of T cells in Graves' hyperthyroidism and ophthalmopathy. Authors of the study amplified TCR beta CDR3 regions from RNA transcripts. First-round RT-PCR targeting the TCR CDR3 was performed with the HTBI primer set. In TCRdb, the multiplex PCR reads were re-called with MiXCR into one record per CDR3 protein. The sample has some 570,000 distinct CDR3 sequences; 13% to 15% are singletons. Sequenced: blood. The receptors originated from a woman under 30 with Graves' ophthalmopathy.

Only one count was recorded for this clonotype. The chain links TRBV6-2 or TRBV6-3 to TRBJ2-3; 9 bases align to TRBD2. The CDR3 extends over 16 amino acids. The V segment lost 2 bases and the J segment 0 bases; nucleotides outside the gene matches: 3. The germline CDR1 and CDR2 sequences are MNHEY and SVGEGT. Written as DNA, the CDR3 is TGTGCCAGCAGTTACCAACTAGCGGGTAGCACAGATACGCAGTATTTT. Its translation is CASSYQLAGSTDTQYF.

This clonotype has a handful of counts. This sequence joins TRBV6-1 and TRBJ2-6, with 8 bases identical to TRBD2. The CDR3 spans 15 residues. V shed 7 bases and J 2 bases; nucleotides not matched to a gene: 4. Per germline, CDR1 MNHNS and CDR2 SASEGT. CDR3 DNA sequence: TGTGCCAGCACCACGGGGGGGACTGGGGCCAACGTCCTGACTTTC. It translates to CASTTGGTGANVLTF.

This chain links TRBV24-1 with TRBJ1-5; 7 nucleotides align to TRBD1. V gave up 3 bases and J gave up 6 bases; unmatched junction bases: 10. Germline CDR1 KGHDR, CDR2 SFDVKD. CDR3 length: 16 amino acids. The DNA for the CDR3 is TGTGCCACCAGTGATCCCGGGGCCCAGGGGGGTCAGCCCCAGCATTTT. Translated: CATSDPGAQGGQPQHF.

This clonotype was detected many times. CDR3 DNA sequence: TGTGCCAGCACTAAGCGGGAGTCCGTCAATGAGCAGTTCTTC. It translates to CASTKRESVNEQFF. V gene TRBV2 combines with J gene TRBJ2-1; 8 bases align to TRBD2. This CDR3 has 14 amino acids. Germline V gene data show CDR1 as SNHLY and CDR2 as FYNNEI. V lost 7 bases and J lost 6; bases outside the gene matches: 8.

This clonotype has just a few counts. The chain employs TRBV7-9 and TRBJ2-5, with D maybe TRBD1 (5 bases). The germline gives CDR1 SEHNR, CDR2 FQNEAQ (reference sequence). Trimming pared 5 bases from V and 10 bases from J, leaving 8 bases between. CDR3 size: 10 residues. This CDR3 reads CASSADIQYF. CDR3 DNA: TGTGCCAGCAGCGCGGACATCCAGTACTTC.

This clonotype was picked up many times. The chain carries TRBV3-1 and TRBJ1-4, with D uncertain. This CDR3 is 12 amino acids long. V lost 0 bases, J lost 11 bases, and 7 bases lay in between. Germline values: CDR1 LGHDT, CDR2 YNNKEL (reference sequence). CDR3 sequence (DNA): TGTGCCAGCAGCCAAGATTCGCAGAAACTGTTTTTT. This codes for CASSQDSQKLFF.

A few counts support this clonotype. This chain links TRBV11-1 with TRBJ2-3, with D possibly called TRBD1 or TRBD2 (6 bases each). Germline V CDR1 and CDR2: SGHAT, FQDESV (reference sequence). V was cut by 2 bases and J by 4 bases, with 16 bases left in between. This CDR3 is built from 16 residues. CDR3: CASSLLGRGGADTQYF. CDR3 nucleotides: TGTGCCAGCAGCTTACTCGGGAGAGGGGGAGCAGATACGCAGTATTTT.

This clonotype has at least ten counts. The CDR3 spells CASSSSLAPSSYNEQFF. The DNA of the CDR3 is TGCGCCAGCAGCTCGTCACTAGCGCCAAGCTCCTACAATGAGCAGTTCTTC. The chain links TRBV5-1 to TRBJ2-1, with TRBD2 identical over 7 bases. The ends lost 3 bases at V and 0 bases at J; junction bases unmatched: 9. Germline CDR1 and CDR2: SGHRS and YFSETQ. The length of the CDR3 is 17 residues. Complete variable domain (other parts from reference TRBV5-1 and TRBJ2-1): KAGVTQTPRYLIKTRGQQVTLSCSPISGHRSVSWYQQTPGQGLQFLFEYFSETQRNKGNFPGRFSGRQFSNSRSEMNVSTLELGDSALYLCASSSSLAPSSYNEQFFGPGTRLTVL.

This clonotype was seen many times. The chain combines TRBV30 with TRBJ1-1, with a possible D match to TRBD1 (5 bases). Per the germline V gene, CDR1 is GTSNPN and CDR2 is SVGIG (reference sequence). There are 13 residues in the CDR3. V dropped 5 bases and J dropped 2 bases, with 12 bases sitting between them. CDR3 sequence reads: CAWGTQENTEAFF. CDR3 coding DNA: TGTGCCTGGGGGACTCAAGAAAACACTGAAGCTTTCTTT. The full variable domain, its missing parts supplied by reference TRBV30 and TRBJ1-1, is SQTIHQWPATLVQPVGSPLSLECTVEGTSNPNLYWYRQAAGRGLQLLFYSVGIGQISSEVPQNLSASRPQDRQFILSSKKLLLSDSGFYLCAWGTQENTEAFFGQGTRLTVV.

The chain recombines TRBV19 with TRBJ2-5; 8 bases are shared with TRBD1. Germline V gene data show CDR1 as LNHDA and CDR2 as SQIVND (reference sequence). The ends lost 5 bases at V and 5 bases at J; junction bases unmatched: 7. CDR3 length: 14 amino acids. CDR3: CASSPGGVYETQYF. The CDR3 DNA sequence: TGTGCCAGTAGTCCAGGGGGCGTCTATGAGACCCAGTACTTC.

This clonotype was recorded a few times. The chain carries TRBV25-1 and TRBJ2-3; a possible D gene is TRBD2 (5 bases). CDR3 length equals 17 residues. Looked up from germline, CDR1 is MGHDK and CDR2 is SYGVNS. V was shortened by 7 bases and J by 2 bases, with 22 bases between the two germline ends. CDR3 nucleotides: TGTGCCAGCACCTATAAGGGTGGCGGGTATGCCACAGATACGCAGTATTTT. It codes for CASTYKGGGYATDTQYF.

This clonotype was detected many times. V and J are TRBV20-1 and TRBJ2-1, with D unclear. Germline CDR1 reads DFQATT; CDR2 reads SNEGSKA (reference sequence). The CDR3 consists of 13 residues. DNA for the CDR3: TGCAGCAGCGACTCAGACGGCTACAATGAGCAGTTCTTC. This translates into CSSDSDGYNEQFF.

The genes are TRBV19 and TRBJ2-7, with TRBD1 matching over 7 bases. V lost 1 base, J lost 2 bases, and 5 bases stayed unmatched. Germline V gene lookup returns CDR1 LNHDA and CDR2 SQIVND (reference sequence). This CDR3 region has 15 residues. CDR3 sequence: CASSIAGQPTYEQYF. CDR3 DNA sequence: TGTGCCAGTAGTATAGCGGGACAGCCAACCTACGAGCAGTACTTC.

The rearrangement uses TRBV11-3 and TRBJ2-7; 7 bases align to TRBD2. V was pared by 4 bases and J by 0 bases, with 3 bases of the junction left unmatched. CDR1 and CDR2 (germline): SGHNT, YENEEA. This CDR3 is 14 amino acids long. The CDR3 sequence: CASSSSGNSYEQYF. Here the CDR3 DNA reads TGTGCCAGCAGCTCCAGCGGGAACTCCTACGAGCAGTACTTC.

This clonotype was seen only a few times. This chain uses TRBV4-2 with TRBJ2-3; 12 positions agree with TRBD2. The germline gives CDR1 LGHNA, CDR2 YNFKEQ. With V trimmed by 7 bases and J by 4 bases, 9 bases remained unmatched. The CDR3 is 16 amino acids. CDR3 coding DNA: TGTGCCAGCACCCCCAGGACTAGCGGGATATCAGATACGCAGTATTTT. Translated: CASTPRTSGISDTQYF.

This clonotype was seen only once. Just one base apart from a much larger clone, this may be a read error. The genes are TRBV18 and TRBJ1-1; TRBD1 agrees at 7 bases. V lost 4 bases and J lost 9; bases outside the gene matches: 11. CDR1 is KGHSH, CDR2 LQKENI, per germline. The CDR3 is made up of 14 amino acids. The CDR3 sequence: CASSLRTGAEKAFF. The CDR3 DNA is TGTGCCAGCTCACTCCGAACAGGGGCGGAAAAAGCTTTCTTT.

This clonotype was counted many times. V and J are TRBV2 and TRBJ2-1; D perhaps matches TRBD2 (7 bases). This CDR3 contains 14 residues. V lost 7 bases and J lost 6, with 16 bases in between. Germline values: CDR1 SNHLY, CDR2 FYNNEI. As DNA, the CDR3 is TGTGCCAGCATGAGAGGGGGGGTCGGCAATGAGCAGTTCTTC. This sequence encodes CASMRGGVGNEQFF.

This clonotype was recorded at least ten times. The chain recombines TRBV27 with TRBJ2-1; 8 bases are shared with TRBD1. The CDR3 contains 19 residues. Germline values: CDR1 MNHEY, CDR2 SMNVEV (reference sequence). The junction had 19 bases not matched to a gene; V was cut back by 5 bases and J by 4 bases. The CDR3: CASSPYLGTGRRSYNEQFF. CDR3 coding DNA: TGTGCCAGCAGTCCTTACTTAGGGACAGGCCGACGATCTTACAATGAGCAGTTCTTC.

This clonotype was counted ten times or more. The V and J genes are TRBV18 and TRBJ1-2, with D perhaps TRBD1 (5 bases). This CDR3 region has 15 residues. CDR1 and CDR2 (germline): KGHSH, LQKENI. Trimming pared 3 bases from V and 8 bases from J, leaving 19 bases between. DNA for the CDR3: TGTGCCAGCTCACCTCAACAGGAGGCTCAACGCGGCTACACCTTC. Translating it yields CASSPQQEAQRGYTF.

This clonotype was observed at least ten times. This chain connects TRBV4-1 to TRBJ2-2, with D hard to call. Germline V gene lookup returns CDR1 MGHRA and CDR2 YSYEKL. This CDR3 has 16 residues. The V and J ends lost 1 base and 7 bases respectively, with 16 bases between them. CDR3 sequence (DNA): TGCGCCAGCAGCCAAGTGTGGGCGAAGGGTGGCGGGGAGCTGTTTTTT. Translating it yields CASSQVWAKGGGELFF.

This clonotype turned up a few times. The chain is built from TRBV6-4 and TRBJ2-1; 14 bases are a match to TRBD2. The CDR3 contains 17 residues. The germline gives CDR1 MRHNA, CDR2 SNTAGT. V lost 4 bases and J lost 9; bases outside the gene matches: 11. CDR3 nucleotides: TGTGCCAGCAGTGCCCAATTGACTAGCGGGAGGGCTAGTGAGCAGTTCTTC. It translates to CASSAQLTSGRASEQFF.

This clonotype has at least ten counts. The chain is built from TRBV6-6 and TRBJ1-2; no definite D call. The germline gives CDR1 MNHNY, CDR2 SVGAGI (reference sequence). Trimming removed 2 bases from V and 1 base from J, with 8 bases in between. The CDR3 totals 14 residues. CDR3 coding DNA: TGTGCCAGCAGTTACACCCCGCTTAACTATGGCTACACCTTC. The encoded protein is CASSYTPLNYGYTF.

This clonotype has a count of ten or more. The chain is built from TRBV7-3 and TRBJ2-2; 7 bases align to TRBD1. The length of the CDR3 is 15 residues. CDR1 SGHTA and CDR2 FQGTGA come from the germline V gene. J was trimmed by 4 bases and V by 5 bases; bases with no gene match: 7. The CDR3 DNA follows: TGTGCCAGCAGCCACTCGCGGACAGGCACCGGGGAGCTGTTTTTT. It yields the protein CASSHSRTGTGELFF.

This clonotype was observed many times. This chain connects TRBV20-1 to TRBJ2-7; 7 bases line up with TRBD2. CDR3 size: 16 residues. The ends lost 0 bases at V and 2 bases at J; junction bases unmatched: 10. CDR1 DFQATT and CDR2 SNEGSKA come from the germline V gene (reference sequence). CDR3 loop: CSARDVVTGGPYEQYF. In DNA, the CDR3 is TGCAGTGCTAGAGATGTCGTGACGGGAGGCCCCTACGAGCAGTACTTC.

This clonotype has at least ten counts. The CDR3 sequence is CASSYRSTKLQETQYF. In nucleotides, the CDR3 is TGTGCCAGCAGTTACCGAAGTACGAAGCTCCAAGAGACCCAGTACTTC. The gene calls are TRBV6-5 and TRBJ2-5; D remains unclear. V lost 2 bases and J lost 1, with 14 bases in between. The CDR3 sequence is 16 residues long. The V gene's germline CDR1 is MNHEY and CDR2 SVGAGI.

This clonotype was counted at least ten times. The V and J genes are TRBV5-1 and TRBJ2-1, with D possibly TRBD1 on 6 matching bases. Trimming removed 4 bases at V and 6 bases at J, with 14 bases between. CDR1 is SGHRS, CDR2 YFSETQ, per germline. This CDR3 has 14 amino acids. In DNA, the CDR3 is TGCGCCAGCAGCCCACACAGGGTCACCAATGAGCAGTTCTTC. Protein product: CASSPHRVTNEQFF.

At least ten counts were recorded for this clonotype. This chain connects TRBV5-1 to TRBJ2-5; D may be TRBD2 (5 bases). The CDR3 is made up of 14 amino acids. The V end lost 3 bases, the J end lost 5 bases, and 14 bases lay between the germline ends. CDR1 and CDR2 from the germline V gene are SGHRS and YFSETQ. CDR3 region: CASSSGSGVETQYF. In DNA, the CDR3 is TGCGCCAGCAGCTCTGGTTCCGGGGTTGAGACCCAGTACTTC.